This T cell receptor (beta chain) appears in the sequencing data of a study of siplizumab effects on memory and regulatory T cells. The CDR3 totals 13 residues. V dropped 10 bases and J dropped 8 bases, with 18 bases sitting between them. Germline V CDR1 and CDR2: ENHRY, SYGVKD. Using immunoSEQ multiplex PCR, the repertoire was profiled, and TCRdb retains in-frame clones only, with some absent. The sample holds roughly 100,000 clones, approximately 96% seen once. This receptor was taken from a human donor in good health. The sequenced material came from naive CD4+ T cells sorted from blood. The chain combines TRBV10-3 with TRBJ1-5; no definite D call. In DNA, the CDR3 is TGTGCCACCGGTGGTGACAATCGTGAGCCCCAGCATTTT. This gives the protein CATGGDNREPQHF.